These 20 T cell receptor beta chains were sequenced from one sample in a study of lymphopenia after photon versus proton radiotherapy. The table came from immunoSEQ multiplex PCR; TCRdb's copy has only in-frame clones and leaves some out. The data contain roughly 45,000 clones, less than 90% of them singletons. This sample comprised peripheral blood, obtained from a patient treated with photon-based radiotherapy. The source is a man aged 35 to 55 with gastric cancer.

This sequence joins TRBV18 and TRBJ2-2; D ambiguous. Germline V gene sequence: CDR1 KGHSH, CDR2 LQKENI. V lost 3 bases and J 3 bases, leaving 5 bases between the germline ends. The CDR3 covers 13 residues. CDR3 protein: CASSPADTGELFF. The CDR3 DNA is TGTGCCAGCTCACCGGCGGACACCGGGGAGCTGTTTTTT.

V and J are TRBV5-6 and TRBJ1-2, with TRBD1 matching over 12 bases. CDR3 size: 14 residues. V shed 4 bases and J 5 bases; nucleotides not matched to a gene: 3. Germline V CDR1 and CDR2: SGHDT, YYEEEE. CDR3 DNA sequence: TGTGCCAGCAGCGGGACAGGGGGCCGGTATGGCTACACCTTC. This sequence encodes CASSGTGGRYGYTF.

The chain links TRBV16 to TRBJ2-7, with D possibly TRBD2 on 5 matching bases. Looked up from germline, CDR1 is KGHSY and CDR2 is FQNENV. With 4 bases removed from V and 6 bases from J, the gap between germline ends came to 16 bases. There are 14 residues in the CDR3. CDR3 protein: CASSPYMRGREQYF. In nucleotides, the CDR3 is TGTGCCAGCAGCCCCTACATGAGAGGGCGCGAGCAGTACTTC.

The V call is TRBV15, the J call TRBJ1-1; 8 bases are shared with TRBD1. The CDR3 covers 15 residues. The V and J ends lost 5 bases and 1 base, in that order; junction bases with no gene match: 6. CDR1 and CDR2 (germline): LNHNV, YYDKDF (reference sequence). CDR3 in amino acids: CATSVIQGANTEAFF. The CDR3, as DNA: TGTGCCACCAGCGTAATTCAGGGGGCGAACACTGAAGCTTTCTTT.

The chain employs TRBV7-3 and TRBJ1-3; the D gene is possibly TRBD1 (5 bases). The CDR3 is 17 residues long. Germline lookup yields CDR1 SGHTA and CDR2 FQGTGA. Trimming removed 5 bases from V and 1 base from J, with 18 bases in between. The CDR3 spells CASSTGGTGVSGNTIYF. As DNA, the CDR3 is TGTGCCAGCAGCACCGGAGGGACGGGCGTATCTGGAAACACCATATATTTT.

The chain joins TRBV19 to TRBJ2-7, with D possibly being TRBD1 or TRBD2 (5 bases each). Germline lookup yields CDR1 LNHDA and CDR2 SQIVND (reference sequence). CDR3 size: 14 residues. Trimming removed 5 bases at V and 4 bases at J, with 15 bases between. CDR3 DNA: TGTGCCAGTAGTCCAGGGACGAGGGGTTACGAGCAGTACTTC. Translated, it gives CASSPGTRGYEQYF.

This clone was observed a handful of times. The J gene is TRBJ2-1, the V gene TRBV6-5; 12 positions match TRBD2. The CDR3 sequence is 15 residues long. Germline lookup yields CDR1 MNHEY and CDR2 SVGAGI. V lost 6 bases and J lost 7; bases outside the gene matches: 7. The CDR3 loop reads CASSPTSGGKNEQFF. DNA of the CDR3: TGTGCCAGCAGCCCGACTAGCGGGGGTAAAAATGAGCAGTTCTTC.

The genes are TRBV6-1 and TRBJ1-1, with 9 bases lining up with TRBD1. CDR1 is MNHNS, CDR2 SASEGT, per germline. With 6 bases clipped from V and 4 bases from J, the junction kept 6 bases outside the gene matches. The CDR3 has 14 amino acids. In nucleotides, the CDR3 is TGTGCCAGCAGCCTACAGGGGGCGGGCACTGAAGCTTTCTTT. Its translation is CASSLQGAGTEAFF.

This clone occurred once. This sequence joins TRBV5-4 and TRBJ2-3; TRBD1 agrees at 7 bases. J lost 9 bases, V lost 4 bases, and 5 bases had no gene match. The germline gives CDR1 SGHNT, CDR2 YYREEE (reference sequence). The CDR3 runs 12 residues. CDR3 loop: CASSRQGFTQYF. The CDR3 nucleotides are TGTGCCAGCAGCCGACAGGGTTTCACGCAGTATTTT.

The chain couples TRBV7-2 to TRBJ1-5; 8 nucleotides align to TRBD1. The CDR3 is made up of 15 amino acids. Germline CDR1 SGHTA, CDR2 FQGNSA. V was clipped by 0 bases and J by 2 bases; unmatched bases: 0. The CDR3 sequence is CASSLAQGGNQPQHF. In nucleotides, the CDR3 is TGTGCCAGCAGCTTAGCACAGGGGGGCAATCAGCCCCAGCATTTT.

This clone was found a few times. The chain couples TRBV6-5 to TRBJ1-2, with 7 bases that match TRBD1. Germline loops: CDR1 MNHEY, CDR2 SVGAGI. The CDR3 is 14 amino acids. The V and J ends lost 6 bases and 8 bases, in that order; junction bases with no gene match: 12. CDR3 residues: CASRPGQTEGGYTF. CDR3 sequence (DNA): TGTGCCAGCAGACCGGGACAGACCGAGGGGGGCTACACCTTC.

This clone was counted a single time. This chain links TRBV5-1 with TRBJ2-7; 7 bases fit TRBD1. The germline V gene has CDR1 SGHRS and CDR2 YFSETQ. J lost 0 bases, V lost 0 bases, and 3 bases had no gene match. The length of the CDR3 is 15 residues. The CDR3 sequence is CASSLEPGGSYEQYF. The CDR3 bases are TGCGCCAGCAGCTTGGAGCCAGGGGGCTCCTACGAGCAGTACTTC. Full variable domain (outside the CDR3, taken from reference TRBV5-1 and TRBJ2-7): KAGVTQTPRYLIKTRGQQVTLSCSPISGHRSVSWYQQTPGQGLQFLFEYFSETQRNKGNFPGRFSGRQFSNSRSEMNVSTLELGDSALYLCASSLEPGGSYEQYFGPGTRLTVT.

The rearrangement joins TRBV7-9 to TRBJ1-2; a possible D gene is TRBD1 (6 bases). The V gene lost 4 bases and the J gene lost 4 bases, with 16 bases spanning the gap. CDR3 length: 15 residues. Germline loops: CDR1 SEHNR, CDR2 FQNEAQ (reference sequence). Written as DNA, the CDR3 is TGTGCCAGCAGCTCGCAGGGGAACCTTGTCTATGGCTACACCTTC. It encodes CASSSQGNLVYGYTF.

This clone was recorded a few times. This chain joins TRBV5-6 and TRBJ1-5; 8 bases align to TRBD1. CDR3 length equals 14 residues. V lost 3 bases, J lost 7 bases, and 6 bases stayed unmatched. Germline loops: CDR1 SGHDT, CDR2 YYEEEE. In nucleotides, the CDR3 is TGTGCCAGCAGCTCCGCCAGGGGGCGACAGCCCCAGCATTTT. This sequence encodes CASSSARGRQPQHF.

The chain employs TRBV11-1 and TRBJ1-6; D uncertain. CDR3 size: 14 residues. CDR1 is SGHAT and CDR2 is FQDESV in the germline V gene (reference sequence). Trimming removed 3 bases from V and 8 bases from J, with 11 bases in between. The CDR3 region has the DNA TGTGCCAGCAGCTTTGAGTCAGTTCATTCACCCCTCCACTTT. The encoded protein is CASSFESVHSPLHF.

For the CDR3, the DNA is TGCGCCAGCAGCCATACAGGGAGAAGGGACACCGGGGAGCTGTTTTTT. Translating it yields CASSHTGRRDTGELFF. This rearrangement joins TRBV4-1 to TRBJ2-2; possible D gene TRBD1, 6 bases. The ends were cut back, 3 bases at V and 3 bases at J, with 14 bases in the middle. There are 16 residues in the CDR3. CDR1 and CDR2 (germline): MGHRA, YSYEKL.

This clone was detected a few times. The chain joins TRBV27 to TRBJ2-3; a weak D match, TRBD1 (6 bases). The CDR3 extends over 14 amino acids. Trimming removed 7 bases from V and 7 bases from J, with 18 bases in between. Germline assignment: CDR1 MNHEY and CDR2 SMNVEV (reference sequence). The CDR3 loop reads CASKSGQPSNTQYF. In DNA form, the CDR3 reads TGTGCCAGCAAAAGCGGACAGCCATCAAATACGCAGTATTTT.

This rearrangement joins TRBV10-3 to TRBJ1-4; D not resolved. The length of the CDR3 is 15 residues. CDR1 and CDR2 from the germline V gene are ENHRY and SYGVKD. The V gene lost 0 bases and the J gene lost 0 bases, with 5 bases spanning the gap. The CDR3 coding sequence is TGTGCCATCAGTGAGTCAGGGACAACTAATGAAAAACTGTTTTTT. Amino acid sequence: CAISESGTTNEKLFF.

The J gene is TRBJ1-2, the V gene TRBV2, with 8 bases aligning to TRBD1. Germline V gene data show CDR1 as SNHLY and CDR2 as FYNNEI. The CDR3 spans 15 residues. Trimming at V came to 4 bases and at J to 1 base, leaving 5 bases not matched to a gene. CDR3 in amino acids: CASSAQGAFNYGYTF. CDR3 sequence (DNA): TGTGCCAGCAGTGCTCAGGGGGCGTTTAACTATGGCTACACCTTC.

The CDR3 DNA reads as TGTGCCAGCTCACCATGGGGGGATCCCACAGATACGCAGTATTTT. Protein: CASSPWGDPTDTQYF. The V and J genes are TRBV18 and TRBJ2-3, with TRBD2 as a possible D gene (6 bases). The CDR3 covers 15 residues. With 2 bases removed from V and 2 bases from J, the gap between germline ends came to 11 bases. Germline assignment: CDR1 KGHSH and CDR2 LQKENI.